This record covers a single T cell receptor (beta chain). This sample stems from a study of cytomegalovirus exposure and HLA in healthy donors. PCR employed 60 Vbeta and 13 Jbeta primers. Using immunoSEQ multiplex PCR, the repertoire was profiled, and TCRdb retains in-frame clones only, with some absent. The table includes about 84,000 clones, around three fifths detected once. The CDR3 runs to 14 residues. Looked up from germline, CDR1 is LNHDA and CDR2 is SQIVND (reference sequence). V gave up 3 bases and J gave up 5 bases, with 10 bases separating them. The material sequenced was PBMCs. The TCR was taken from a woman aged 40 to 50 in good health and CMV-seropositive. V is TRBV19 and J is TRBJ2-2; unclear D gene. The CDR3 here is CASSIPSPTGELFF. DNA of the CDR3: TGTGCCAGTAGTATTCCCTCCCCGACCGGGGAGCTGTTTTTT.